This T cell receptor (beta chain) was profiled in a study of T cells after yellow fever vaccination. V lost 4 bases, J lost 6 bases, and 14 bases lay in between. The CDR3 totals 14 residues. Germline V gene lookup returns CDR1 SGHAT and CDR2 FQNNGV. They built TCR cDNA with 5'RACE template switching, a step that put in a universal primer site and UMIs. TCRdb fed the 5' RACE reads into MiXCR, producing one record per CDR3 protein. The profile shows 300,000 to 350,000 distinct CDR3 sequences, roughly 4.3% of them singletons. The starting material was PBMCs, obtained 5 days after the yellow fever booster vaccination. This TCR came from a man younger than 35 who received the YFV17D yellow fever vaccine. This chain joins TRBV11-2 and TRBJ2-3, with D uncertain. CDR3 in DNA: TGTGCCAGCAGCTCGGGCATAGAAGCGGATACGCAGTATTTT. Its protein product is CASSSGIEADTQYF. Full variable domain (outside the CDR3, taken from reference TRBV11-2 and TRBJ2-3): EAGVAQSPRYKIIEKRQSVAFWCNPISGHATLYWYQQILGQGPKLLIQFQNNGVVDDSQLPKDRFSAERLKGVDSTLKIQPAKLEDSAVYLCASSSGIEADTQYFGPGTRLTVL.